Shown below are 20 T cell receptor beta chains from a single sample sequenced in a study of T cell repertoires in cytomegalovirus infection. TCRdb reprocessed the reads with MiXCR, giving one entry per CDR3 protein. The sample contains around 190,000 distinct CDR3 sequences, about an eighth of which appear only once. Source material: PBMCs. Receptors originate from a human donor in good health (CMV status not recorded). Some clones in this sample may be carry-over from other donors' samples.

This clonotype was counted at least ten times. The J gene is TRBJ1-1, the V gene TRBV6-2 or TRBV6-3; D gene ambiguous. The CDR3 loop spans 14 amino acids. With 8 bases removed from V and 0 bases from J, the gap between germline ends came to 13 bases. Germline CDR1 is MNHEY and CDR2 is SVGEGT. The CDR3 region is CASCGSDMNTEAFF. The DNA for the CDR3 is TGTGCCAGCTGCGGGTCAGATATGAACACTGAAGCTTTCTTT.

The chain combines TRBV7-9 with TRBJ1-1; D is ambiguous. Germline CDR1 is SEHNR and CDR2 is FQNEAQ (reference sequence). V gave up 5 bases and J gave up 7 bases, with 11 bases separating them. The CDR3 sequence is 12 residues long. CDR3 in DNA: TGTGCCAGCAGCCGAGGACCCTTTGAAGCTTTCTTT. Its translation is CASSRGPFEAFF. The whole variable domain, filled in from reference TRBV7-9 and TRBJ1-1, reads DTGVSQNPRHKITKRGQNVTFRCDPISEHNRLYWYRQTLGQGPEFLTYFQNEAQLEKSRLLSDRFSAERPKGSFSTLEIQRTEQGDSAMYLCASSRGPFEAFFGQGTRLTVV.

This clonotype appeared a few times. The chain has TRBV27 and TRBJ1-1, with a weak D call TRBD1 (6 bases). The V gene's germline CDR1 is MNHEY and CDR2 SMNVEV (reference sequence). This CDR3 region has 14 residues. Trimming removed 5 bases from V and 1 base from J, with 11 bases in between. The CDR3 nucleotides are TGTGCCAGCAGTAAACAGGGTGGGAACACTGAAGCTTTCTTT. Residues: CASSKQGGNTEAFF.

The sample holds many counts of this clonotype. The rearrangement uses TRBV7-6 and TRBJ1-1; D uncertain. Trimming took 5 bases from V and 2 from J, leaving 15 bases between them. CDR1 is SGHVS and CDR2 is FNYEAQ in the germline V gene. The CDR3 runs to 15 residues. CDR3 nucleotide sequence: TGTGCCAGCAGCCTCACGGGGAACTTAAACACTGAAGCTTTCTTT. Translation: CASSLTGNLNTEAFF. Full variable domain (remainder filled in from reference TRBV7-6 and TRBJ1-1): GAGVSQSPRYKVTKRGQDVALRCDPISGHVSLYWYRQALGQGPEFLTYFNYEAQQDKSGLPNDRFSAERPEGSISTLTIQRTEQRDSAMYRCASSLTGNLNTEAFFGQGTRLTVV.

The chain joins TRBV6-5 to TRBJ1-2; 9 nucleotides match TRBD1. CDR1 is MNHEY, CDR2 SVGAGI, per germline. CDR3 length: 14 amino acids. Trimming at V came to 5 bases and at J to 4 bases, leaving 5 bases not matched to a gene. The CDR3 loop reads CASSPGTGLYGYTF. CDR3 nucleotides: TGTGCCAGCAGTCCAGGGACAGGGCTCTATGGCTACACCTTC.

This clonotype was seen a handful of times. CDR3 sequence: CAWSSGQVNKNIQYF. In DNA form, the CDR3 reads TGTGCCTGGAGTTCCGGACAGGTGAACAAAAACATTCAGTACTTC. This chain connects TRBV30 to TRBJ2-4, with TRBD1 matching 7 bases. The CDR3 contains 15 residues. V lost 2 bases and J lost 3; bases outside the gene matches: 7. The V gene's germline CDR1 is GTSNPN and CDR2 SVGIG (reference sequence).

This clonotype has at least ten counts. The chain recombines TRBV7-7 with TRBJ2-2, with a possible D match to TRBD2 (5 bases). Trimming pared 5 bases from V and 4 bases from J, leaving 11 bases between. Germline-derived CDR1 and CDR2 are SSHAT and FNYEAQ (reference sequence). The CDR3 has 14 amino acids. Written as DNA, the CDR3 is TGTGCCAGCAGCCCGCGGACTGGCACCGGGGAGCTGTTTTTT. Translated: CASSPRTGTGELFF.

This clonotype occurred many times. As DNA, the CDR3 is TGTGCCAGCTCACCACGGCAGGACACTGAAGCTTTCTTT. This gives the protein CASSPRQDTEAFF. The chain carries TRBV18 and TRBJ1-1, with D hard to call. The CDR3 runs 13 residues. Germline V gives CDR1 KGHSH, CDR2 LQKENI. Between the trimmed V and J ends, which lost 1 base and 3 bases, there was a span of 6 bases.

There are many counts of this clonotype. The chain recombines TRBV28 with TRBJ1-5, with D unclear. Germline V gene sequence: CDR1 MDHEN, CDR2 SYDVKM. V was cut by 7 bases and J by 3 bases, with 10 bases left in between. CDR3 size: 13 residues. CDR3 sequence: CASTSSVNQPQHF. The CDR3 DNA reads as TGTGCCAGCACCTCGAGCGTCAATCAGCCCCAGCATTTT.

V gene TRBV12-3 or TRBV12-4 combines with J gene TRBJ2-1; 15 nucleotides match TRBD2. The CDR3 contains 15 residues. V shed 5 bases and J 6 bases; nucleotides not matched to a gene: 2. Here the CDR3 reads CASSRTSGRANEQFF. CDR3 DNA sequence: TGTGCCAGCAGTCGGACTAGCGGGAGGGCCAATGAGCAGTTCTTC.

This clonotype was detected a few times. The chain combines TRBV12-3 or TRBV12-4 with TRBJ2-7, with 8 bases lining up with TRBD2. V gave up 4 bases and J gave up 3 bases; unmatched junction bases: 11. CDR3 length: 16 amino acids. As DNA, the CDR3 is TGTGCCAGCAGTTCGGCCGGGACTAGAAGTATCTACGAGCAGTACTTC. The encoded protein is CASSSAGTRSIYEQYF.

This clonotype was recorded at least ten times. The chain combines TRBV7-2 with TRBJ2-3, with a weak D call TRBD1 (6 bases). The germline V and J ends were trimmed by 1 base and 4 bases, with 12 bases remaining between them. The CDR3 runs to 15 residues. The germline V gene encodes CDR1 SGHTA and CDR2 FQGNSA. The CDR3 region is CASSLVGQGSDTQYF. The CDR3 DNA reads TGTGCCAGCAGCTTAGTTGGGCAGGGGTCAGATACGCAGTATTTT. Complete variable domain (other parts from reference TRBV7-2 and TRBJ2-3): GAGVSQSPSNKVTEKGKDVELRCDPISGHTALYWYRQSLGQGLEFLIYFQGNSAPDKSGLPSDRFSAERTGGSVSTLTIQRTQQEDSAVYLCASSLVGQGSDTQYFGPGTRLTVL.

This clonotype has ten or more counts. CDR3 in DNA: TGCGCCAGCAGCCAAGATAAAGGCAGTCTATCCTACTACGAGCAGTACTTC. Translated, it gives CASSQDKGSLSYYEQYF. The chain uses TRBV4-1 and TRBJ2-7; D gene unclear. V lost 0 bases and J lost 3, with 18 bases in between. This CDR3 has 17 amino acids. Germline values: CDR1 MGHRA, CDR2 YSYEKL.

This clonotype was recorded at least ten times. V is TRBV7-9 and J is TRBJ1-2, with D perhaps matching TRBD1 (6 bases). The CDR3 runs 11 residues. In germline, CDR1 is SEHNR, CDR2 FQNEAQ (reference sequence). V was trimmed by 5 bases and J by 7 bases, leaving 8 bases between them. CDR3 coding DNA: TGTGCCAGCAGCCTAGGGGGTGGCTACACCTTC. Its translation: CASSLGGGYTF.

This clonotype was recorded at least ten times. The J gene is TRBJ2-1, the V gene TRBV5-1, with 8 bases fitting TRBD2. Losses at the gene ends were 0 bases for V and 2 bases for J; bases not matched to a gene: 7. Germline-derived CDR1 and CDR2 are SGHRS and YFSETQ. This CDR3 is built from 17 residues. The CDR3 reads CASSLEASGSTYNEQFF. The CDR3 nucleotides read TGCGCCAGCAGCTTGGAGGCTAGCGGGTCAACCTACAATGAGCAGTTCTTC.

This clonotype was counted ten times or more. The rearrangement joins TRBV7-2 to TRBJ2-5; 8 nucleotides line up with TRBD1. This CDR3 is built from 16 residues. CDR1 and CDR2 (germline): SGHTA, FQGNSA. J lost 4 bases, V lost 4 bases, and 11 bases had no gene match. The CDR3: CASSSQASGGGETQYF. The CDR3 DNA is TGTGCCAGCAGCTCCCAGGCGTCAGGGGGCGGAGAGACCCAGTACTTC. The full variable domain, rest sourced from reference TRBV7-2 and TRBJ2-5, is GAGVSQSPSNKVTEKGKDVELRCDPISGHTALYWYRQSLGQGLEFLIYFQGNSAPDKSGLPSDRFSAERTGGSVSTLTIQRTQQEDSAVYLCASSSQASGGGETQYFGPGTRLLVL.

Concerning this clonotype: A junction boundary mismatches the germline segment, possibly from a read error. CDR3 nucleotide sequence: TGTGCCAGCTCGCCACTAGCGGGACAGGACACCGGGGAGCTGTTTTTT. As protein: CASSPLAGQDTGELFF. The chain carries TRBV18 and TRBJ2-2; 10 bases are a match to TRBD2. In germline, CDR1 is KGHSH, CDR2 LQKENI. The CDR3 contains 16 residues.

The V call is TRBV7-9, the J call TRBJ1-5, with no clear D. The CDR3 is 17 residues long. Germline V lookup: CDR1 SEHNR, CDR2 FQNEAQ (reference sequence). V lost 5 bases to trimming and J lost 1 base, with 18 bases between them. Here the CDR3 reads CASSPGSGYGSNQPQHF. The DNA for the CDR3 is TGTGCCAGCAGCCCCGGGAGCGGGTATGGAAGCAATCAGCCCCAGCATTTT.

This clonotype was counted a few times. The rearrangement joins TRBV20-1 to TRBJ1-1; TRBD1 aligns across 7 bases. The CDR3 totals 14 residues. V trimming: 6 bases; J trimming: 0 bases; junction bases outside the gene matches: 7. Germline-derived CDR1 and CDR2 are DFQATT and SNEGSKA (reference sequence). The CDR3 region has the DNA TGCAGTGCCCCGGGCAGGGGGTTGAACACTGAAGCTTTCTTT. Encoded protein: CSAPGRGLNTEAFF.

This clonotype was found a few times. The chain couples TRBV5-4 to TRBJ2-7, with TRBD1 matching 11 bases. J was trimmed by 6 bases and V by 4 bases; bases with no gene match: 9. The V gene's germline CDR1 is SGHNT and CDR2 YYREEE (reference sequence). CDR3 length: 15 amino acids. CDR3 sequence reads: CASSPGDRGFIEQYF. The DNA for the CDR3 is TGTGCCAGCAGCCCGGGGGACAGGGGGTTCATCGAGCAGTACTTC.